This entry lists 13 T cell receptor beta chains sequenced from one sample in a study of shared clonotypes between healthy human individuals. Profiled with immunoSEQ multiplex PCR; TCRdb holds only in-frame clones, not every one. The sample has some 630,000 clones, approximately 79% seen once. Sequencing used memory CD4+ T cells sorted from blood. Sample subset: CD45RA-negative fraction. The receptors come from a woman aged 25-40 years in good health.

The chain's CDR3 is CASSLASGVTDTQYF. The CDR3 nucleotides are TGTGCCAGCAGTCTGGCTAGCGGGGTCACAGATACGCAGTATTTT. The chain carries TRBV25-1 and TRBJ2-3; 9 nucleotides line up with TRBD2. The CDR3 has 15 residues. CDR1 is MGHDK and CDR2 is SYGVNS in the germline V gene. Trimming took 5 bases from V and 2 from J; bases not matched to a gene: 5. Supplemented by reference TRBV25-1 and TRBJ2-3, the full variable domain reads EADIYQTPRYLVIGTGKKITLECSQTMGHDKMYWYQQDPGMELHLIHYSYGVNSTEKGDLSSESTVSRIRTEHFPLTLESARPSHTSQYLCASSLASGVTDTQYFGPGTRLTVL.

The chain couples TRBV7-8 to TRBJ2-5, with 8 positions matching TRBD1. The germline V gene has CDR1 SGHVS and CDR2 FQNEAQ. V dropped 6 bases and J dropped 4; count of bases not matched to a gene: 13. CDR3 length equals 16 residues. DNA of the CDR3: TGTGCCAGCAGTTTCCCCCGGACAGGGAGTCGAGAGACCCAGTACTTC. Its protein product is CASSFPRTGSRETQYF.

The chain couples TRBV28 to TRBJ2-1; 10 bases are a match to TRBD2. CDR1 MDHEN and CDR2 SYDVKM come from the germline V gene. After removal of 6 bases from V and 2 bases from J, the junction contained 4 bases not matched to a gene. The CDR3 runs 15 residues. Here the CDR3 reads CASSYSGGTYNEQFF. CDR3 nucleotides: TGTGCCAGCAGCTATAGCGGGGGGACCTACAATGAGCAGTTCTTC.

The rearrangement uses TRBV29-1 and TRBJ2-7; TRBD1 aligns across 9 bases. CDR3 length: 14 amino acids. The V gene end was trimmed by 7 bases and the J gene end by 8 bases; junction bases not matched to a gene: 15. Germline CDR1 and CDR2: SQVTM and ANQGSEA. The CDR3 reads CSATLDRGITKQYF. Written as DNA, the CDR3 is TGCAGCGCCACCCTTGACAGGGGGATTACGAAGCAGTACTTC.

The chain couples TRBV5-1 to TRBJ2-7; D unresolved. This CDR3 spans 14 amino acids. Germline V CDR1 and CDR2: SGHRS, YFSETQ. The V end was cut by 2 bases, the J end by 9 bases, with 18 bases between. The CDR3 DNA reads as TGCGCCAGCAGCTTCGGTCAGGAAAGGCAGGTGCAGTACTTC. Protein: CASSFGQERQVQYF.

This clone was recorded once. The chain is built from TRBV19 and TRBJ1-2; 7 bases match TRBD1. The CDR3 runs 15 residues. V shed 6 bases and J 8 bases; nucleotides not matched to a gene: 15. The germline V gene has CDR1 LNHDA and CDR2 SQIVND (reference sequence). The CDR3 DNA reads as TGTGCCAGTAGATCTCCCCTAACGAGGGGGCACGGCTACACCTTC. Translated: CASRSPLTRGHGYTF.

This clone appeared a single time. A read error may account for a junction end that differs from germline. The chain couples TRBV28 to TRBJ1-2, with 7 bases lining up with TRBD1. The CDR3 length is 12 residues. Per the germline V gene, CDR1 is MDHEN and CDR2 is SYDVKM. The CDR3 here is CASSFEQGSPDF. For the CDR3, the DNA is TGTGCCAGCAGTTTTGAACAGGGGAGCCCGGATTTC.

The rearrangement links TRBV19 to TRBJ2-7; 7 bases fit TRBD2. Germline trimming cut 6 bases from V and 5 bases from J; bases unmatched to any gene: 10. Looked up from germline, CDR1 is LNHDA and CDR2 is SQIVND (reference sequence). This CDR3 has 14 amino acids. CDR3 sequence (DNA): TGTGCCAGTAGCCCGACTAGCTTCGTCCACGAGCAGTACTTC. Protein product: CASSPTSFVHEQYF. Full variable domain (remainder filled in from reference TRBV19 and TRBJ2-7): DGGITQSPKYLFRKEGQNVTLSCEQNLNHDAMYWYRQDPGQGLRLIYYSQIVNDFQKGDIAEGYSVSREKKESFPLTVTSAQKNPTAFYLCASSPTSFVHEQYFGPGTRLTVT.

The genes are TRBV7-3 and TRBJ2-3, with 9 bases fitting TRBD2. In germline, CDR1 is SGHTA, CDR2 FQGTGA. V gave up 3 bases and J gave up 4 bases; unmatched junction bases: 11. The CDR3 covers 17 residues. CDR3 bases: TGTGCCAGCAGCTTGGGACGAAGCGGGAGGAGGGCAGATACGCAGTATTTT. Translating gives CASSLGRSGRRADTQYF.

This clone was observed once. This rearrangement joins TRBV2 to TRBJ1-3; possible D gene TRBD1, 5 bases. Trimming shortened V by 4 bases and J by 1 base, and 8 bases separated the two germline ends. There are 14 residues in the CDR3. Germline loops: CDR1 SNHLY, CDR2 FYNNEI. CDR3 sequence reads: CASSVEGSGNTIYF. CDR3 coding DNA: TGTGCCAGCAGTGTCGAGGGGTCTGGAAACACCATATATTTT.

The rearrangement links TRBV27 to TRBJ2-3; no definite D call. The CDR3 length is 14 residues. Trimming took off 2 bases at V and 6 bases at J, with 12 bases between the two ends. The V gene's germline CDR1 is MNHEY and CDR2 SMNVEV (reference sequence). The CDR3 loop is CASSLIGRSDTQYF. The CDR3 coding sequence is TGTGCCAGCAGTTTAATAGGGCGCAGCGATACGCAGTATTTT.

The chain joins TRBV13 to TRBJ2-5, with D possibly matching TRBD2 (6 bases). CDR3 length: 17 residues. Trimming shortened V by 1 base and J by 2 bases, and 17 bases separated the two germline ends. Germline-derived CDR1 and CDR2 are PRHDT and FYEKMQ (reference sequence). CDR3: CASSLEGVGAGQETQYF. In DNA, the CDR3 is TGTGCCAGCAGCTTAGAAGGTGTGGGAGCGGGTCAAGAGACCCAGTACTTC.

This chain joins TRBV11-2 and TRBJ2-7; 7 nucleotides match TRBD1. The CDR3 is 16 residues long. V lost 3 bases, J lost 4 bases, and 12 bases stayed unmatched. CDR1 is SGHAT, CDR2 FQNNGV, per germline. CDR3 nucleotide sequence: TGTGCCAGCAGCTTGAAGGGCCCCGGGACAGCTTACGAGCAGTACTTC. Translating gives CASSLKGPGTAYEQYF. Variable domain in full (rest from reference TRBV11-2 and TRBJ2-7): EAGVAQSPRYKIIEKRQSVAFWCNPISGHATLYWYQQILGQGPKLLIQFQNNGVVDDSQLPKDRFSAERLKGVDSTLKIQPAKLEDSAVYLCASSLKGPGTAYEQYFGPGTRLTVT.